The entry below gives a single TCR beta chain sequence along with its context. This clonotype turned up a few times. Its cognate antigen has yet to be identified. There are no base qualities to consult, and no much larger clone falls within one base. Library prep was done by 5' RACE. The sequencing machine was an Illumina HiSeq 2500. A second PCR of 7 to 11 cycles was performed with a sample-barcoded 5' primer and a J-beta primer mix. Each TCR beta cDNA molecule received a unique molecular identifier from a template-switch 5' adaptor carrying 12 random nucleotides. Each sample yielded at least 3 million CDR3-containing paired-end reads. First-strand cDNA was synthesized from all RNA with the Mint cDNA synthesis kit, primed by a TRBC-specific oligonucleotide. Following uracil-DNA glycosylase treatment, a first 18-cycle PCR with universal primers M1SS and BC2_uni_R was performed on all cDNA. Per the source publication's procedure: For normalization, 1 million high-quality reads, each with a distinct molecular identifier, were randomly selected from each sample. Instead of being binned into consensus sequences, reads with shared molecular identifiers were discarded. MiTCR, run with a Q25 quality threshold and the strictest error-elimination algorithm, handled CDR3 identification, clonotype clustering and error correction. A nonparametric unseen species model using Euler transformation provided a lower-bound estimate of total TCR beta diversity. TCRdb passed the public sequencing reads through fastp at Q25 and MiXCR, retaining productive beta sequences. Each record represents a unique CDR3 protein, reported with the most common genes and DNA among its rows. These V and J calls originate from TCRdb's pipeline instead of the authors' own analysis. This sample has around 500,000 distinct CDR3 sequences in its table, and about 25% of those were observed once. Over 3.5% of the sample comes from the top ten.

These data come from a study of blood T cells in healthy people across ages (dated by TCRdb to between 2015 and 2017). For the study in its entirety: In model experiments, template switching captured about one uniquely barcoded TCR beta cDNA molecule for every two T cells. For two donors (one aged 18 to 29 and one aged 80 or older), the study analyzed two additional independent replicas of 1 million unique cDNA reads from the same blood draw. Four age groups were formed from the donors: young (average around 15 years), middle-aged (approximately 41), aged (roughly 56) and long-lived (around 82). Age-related changes in TCR beta repertoire diversity were measured in the study by deep sequencing normalized with unique cDNA molecular identifiers.

The roughly 42 donors, aged 6 to 90 years, were systemically healthy Caucasian individuals from Russia. Each donor gave 8 to 10 milliliters of peripheral blood, drawn into EDTA-treated Vacutainer tubes. PBMCs were isolated by Ficoll-Paque density-gradient centrifugation, with at least 7 million obtained per sample. Total RNA, at least 6 micrograms per sample, was extracted from PBMCs with Trizol reagent. Naive CD45RAhigh/CD27high T cell percentages were measured by flow cytometry on a PBMC aliquot from every donor. Trimming takes 6 bases off V and 2 bases off J; junction bases not matched to a gene: 9. The germline V gene specifies SGHRS as CDR1 and YFSETQ as CDR2. The CDR3 measures 15 amino acids from cysteine to phenylalanine. Only CDR3 DNA is held: 45 bases, read in frame from base 1. Points the paper makes about the study in general: Estimates of total diversity based on one million sequenced T cells were considered lower bounds and underestimates. Because the CMV infection status of the donors was unknown, age-related changes in expanded clonotypes may potentially have been confounded. Observed TCR beta diversity per million T cells fell roughly linearly with age, and a significant reduction was already apparent by age about 38. Since profiling was done on bulk unsorted PBMCs, naive and antigen-experienced compartments could not be conclusively compared. Compared with the aged group, the long-lived group had more naive CD4+ T cells, fewer expanded clones and increased TCR diversity, a pattern suggesting age selection. A strong correlation was found between observed TCR beta diversity and the percentage of naive T cells measured by flow cytometry.

In addition, the sample was reused for a study of T cells of mothers and their children. The second study also describes: The donors were nine systemically healthy Caucasian individuals, made up of three mothers and their six children. cDNA synthesis consumed the entire amount of extracted RNA, loaded at 1.5 ug RNA in each 15 ul reaction. In the second PCR, sample barcodes and 2-4 random nucleotides were introduced via the M1S primer. Over 8.5 million TCR beta CDR3 reads came from each mother, compared with around 3 million reads from each child. In both related and unrelated pairs, thymic selection shapes the output of TCR recombination in a similar way, with inherited differences having only a minor effect. Normalized repertoire overlap was always found to be slightly, but never significantly, higher in related mother-child pairs than in unrelated mother-child pairs. No persistent microchimeric T cell clones were detected, at a sensitivity of 90 to 100 clones per million clonotypes. Deep NGS was used in the study to compare the TCR beta repertoires of mothers and children and to look for features that separate related mother-child pairs from unrelated individuals. The mean age was around 40 +/- 4 years for the mothers and 11 +/- 4 years for the children. After adapters were ligated using NEBNext reagents, the libraries underwent 100+100 nt paired-end sequencing on an Illumina HiSeq 2000. To avoid cross-contamination, the mother libraries and the child libraries were prepared a month apart and sequenced in separate runs. For each donor, between roughly 500,000 and 2,100,000 distinct TCR beta clonotypes were identified. Naive TCR beta clonotypes were estimated from low-frequency clonotypes matched to each donor's FACS-determined naive share, without sorting.

The sample comprised blood. This sequence was found in a boy aged 2 to 9 in good health. The chain is made from TRBV5-1 and TRBJ2-5; 8 nucleotides in the junction match TRBD1. The sequenced DNA is TGCGCCAGCACCCCAGCACAGGGGGGACAAGAGACCCAGTACTTC. This is translated as CASTPAQGGQETQYF.